This T cell receptor (beta chain) was captured by sequencing in a study of molecular identifiers for immune sequencing clone quantification. This clonotype was recorded at least ten times. The antigen remains unidentified. Overall study findings and caveats: Naive cells had under 1% of molecules in clones above 20 RNA copies, effectors over 99%. Clone sizes that are highly expanded could be underestimated when identical TCR molecules share a barcode.

In TCRdb, the PCR reads were re-called with MiXCR into one record per CDR3 protein. The repertoire consists of roughly 93,000 distinct CDR3 sequences, with 15% to 20% occurring once and the leading ten covering roughly 0.85%. The CDR3 spans 17 residues. J lost 3 bases, V lost 6 bases, and 15 bases had no gene match. Per the germline V gene, CDR1 is DFQATT and CDR2 is SNEGSKA (reference sequence). The rearrangement links TRBV20-1 to TRBJ2-7, with TRBD2 matching 12 bases. The sequence derives from a human donor in good health. Some libraries in this study had Jurkat cell RNA spiked in. Sequenced input: naive CD8+ T cells from blood, with Jurkat cell RNA spiked in. Described subset: FACS-sorted CD8+CD4-CCR7+CD45RA+ naive T cells. The CDR3 bases are TGCAGTGCCAAAACTAGCGGGAGGATCAGAGAGAACTACGAGCAGTACTTC. Translated: CSAKTSGRIRENYEQYF.